Shown below are 19 T cell receptor beta chains from a single sample sequenced in a study of cytomegalovirus exposure and HLA in healthy donors. The study ran its PCR with 60 Vbeta and 13 Jbeta primers. The table came from immunoSEQ multiplex PCR; TCRdb's copy has only in-frame clones and leaves some out. The profile shows under 200,000 clones, 65% to 85% of them singletons. The sample comprised PBMCs. These receptors all come from a man between 60 and 70 years old in good health and CMV-seronegative.

The chain has TRBV6-1 and TRBJ2-2; 7 bases are shared with TRBD1. Germline V gene lookup returns CDR1 MNHNS and CDR2 SASEGT. The CDR3 is 14 residues long. V lost 7 bases to trimming and J lost 5 bases; unmatched junction nucleotides: 7. DNA of the CDR3: TGTGCCAGCACTAAGGGGGCAGGGACCGGGGAGCTGTTTTTT. As protein: CASTKGAGTGELFF.

The V gene is TRBV6-6, the J gene TRBJ1-1; D is perhaps TRBD1 (5 bases). From germline, CDR1 is MNHNY and CDR2 SVGAGI (reference sequence). CDR3 length: 13 residues. With 6 bases removed from V and 1 base from J, the gap between germline ends came to 9 bases. The CDR3 region has the DNA TGTGCCAGCAGCCTCGACAGGAACACTGAAGCTTTCTTT. Its translation is CASSLDRNTEAFF.

This chain connects TRBV19 to TRBJ2-5, with TRBD1 identical over 9 bases. The junction had 8 bases not matched to a gene; V was cut back by 9 bases and J by 3 bases. The germline V gene encodes CDR1 LNHDA and CDR2 SQIVND (reference sequence). The CDR3 runs 14 residues. The CDR3 nucleotides read TGTGCCAGCAGGGGACAGGGAAGCGAAGAGACCCAGTACTTC. It is translated as CASRGQGSEETQYF.

Comment on this clone: A junction end diverges from the germline sequence, so it may reflect a read error. The chain recombines TRBV2 with TRBJ1-6; TRBD1 is a possible D gene (6 bases). Germline values: CDR1 SNHLY, CDR2 FYNNEI. The CDR3 has 13 residues. CDR3 amino acids: CASSGTGNSPLNF. DNA of the CDR3: TGTGCCAGCAGTGGAACAGGGAATTCACCCCTCAACTTT.

This rearrangement joins TRBV25-1 to TRBJ2-1; 9 bases agree with TRBD2. CDR1 and CDR2 from the germline V gene are MGHDK and SYGVNS. CDR3 size: 14 residues. Unmatched junction bases numbered 4, after V lost 2 bases and J lost 8 bases. CDR3 in amino acids: CASSEVAGVYEQFF. As DNA, the CDR3 is TGTGCCAGCAGTGAAGTAGCGGGAGTGTATGAGCAGTTCTTC. Full variable domain (missing parts from reference TRBV25-1 and TRBJ2-1): EADIYQTPRYLVIGTGKKITLECSQTMGHDKMYWYQQDPGMELHLIHYSYGVNSTEKGDLSSESTVSRIRTEHFPLTLESARPSHTSQYLCASSEVAGVYEQFFGPGTRLTVL.

The genes are TRBV9 and TRBJ2-7; tentative D call: TRBD1 (5 bases). The CDR3 totals 14 residues. Germline lookup yields CDR1 SGDLS and CDR2 YYNGEE. Trimming removed 0 bases at V and 2 bases at J, with 9 bases between. CDR3 sequence (DNA): TGTGCCAGCAGCGTAGAGGCAGGGACCTACGAGCAGTACTTC. Residues: CASSVEAGTYEQYF.

This clone was observed a handful of times. The germline gene is not matched at one end of the junction; a read error may be the cause. V usage is TRBV29-1 and J usage is TRBJ2-1; 12 bases are a match to TRBD2. CDR1 and CDR2 (germline): SQVTM, ANQGSEA. The CDR3 runs 14 residues. DNA for the CDR3: TGCAGCGCCGCCGGACTAGCGGGATCCAATGAGCAGCTCTTC. It yields the protein CSAAGLAGSNEQLF.

In its sample, this clone is medium-sized. The chain combines TRBV4-1 with TRBJ1-1, with D possibly being TRBD1 (6 bases). V was shortened by 3 bases and J by 6 bases, with 14 bases between the two germline ends. There are 14 residues in the CDR3. Germline CDR1 MGHRA, CDR2 YSYEKL. CDR3 protein: CASSHRQEGAEAFF. The CDR3 bases are TGCGCCAGCAGCCACCGACAGGAAGGGGCTGAAGCTTTCTTT.

The V and J genes are TRBV5-5 and TRBJ2-3; D remains unclear. CDR1 is SGHKS, CDR2 YYEKEE, per germline (reference sequence). The CDR3 loop spans 12 amino acids. V was trimmed by 0 bases and J by 6 bases, leaving 5 bases between them. The CDR3 coding sequence is TGTGCCAGCAGCTTGGTCGCGGATACGCAGTATTTT. Translating gives CASSLVADTQYF.

The chain is built from TRBV5-4 and TRBJ1-1; D remains ambiguous. Germline V lookup: CDR1 SGHNT, CDR2 YYREEE (reference sequence). The CDR3 has 16 amino acids. V shed 4 bases and J shed 2 bases, with 18 bases lying between them. The CDR3 nucleotides are TGTGCCAGCAGCCCGACCCTGACACTCGGAAACACTGAAGCTTTCTTT. Amino acids: CASSPTLTLGNTEAFF.

This chain uses TRBV7-9 with TRBJ2-1; D gene unclear. The ends were cut back, 0 bases at V and 9 bases at J, with 9 bases in the middle. The CDR3 spans 13 residues. Germline V gene sequence: CDR1 SEHNR, CDR2 FQNEAQ (reference sequence). CDR3 residues: CASSLAQPGEQFF. In nucleotides, the CDR3 is TGTGCCAGCAGCTTAGCCCAGCCGGGTGAGCAGTTCTTC. The variable domain in full, completed from reference TRBV7-9 and TRBJ2-1, reads DTGVSQNPRHKITKRGQNVTFRCDPISEHNRLYWYRQTLGQGPEFLTYFQNEAQLEKSRLLSDRFSAERPKGSFSTLEIQRTEQGDSAMYLCASSLAQPGEQFFGPGTRLTVL.

V is TRBV6-5 and J is TRBJ2-3; TRBD2 agrees at 7 bases. In germline, CDR1 is MNHEY, CDR2 SVGAGI. The ends lost 5 bases at V and 6 bases at J; junction bases unmatched: 8. This CDR3 contains 14 residues. The CDR3: CASSGTTRSDTQYF. The CDR3 DNA reads TGTGCCAGCAGTGGGACTACCCGGAGTGATACGCAGTATTTT.

The rearrangement links TRBV28 to TRBJ2-2; D may be TRBD1 (6 bases). The CDR3 length is 14 residues. Per germline, CDR1 MDHEN and CDR2 SYDVKM. V lost 4 bases and J 1 base, leaving 7 bases between the germline ends. The CDR3 is CASSSGQNTGELFF. The DNA of the CDR3 is TGTGCCAGCAGTTCGGGACAGAACACCGGGGAGCTGTTTTTT. The whole variable domain, remainder taken from reference TRBV28 and TRBJ2-2, is DVKVTQSSRYLVKRTGEKVFLECVQDMDHENMFWYRQDPGLGLRLIYFSYDVKMKEKGDIPEGYSVSREKKERFSLILESASTNQTSMYLCASSSGQNTGELFFGEGSRLTVL.

V and J are TRBV7-9 and TRBJ2-5; 7 bases are shared with TRBD1. Germline V lookup: CDR1 SEHNR, CDR2 FQNEAQ (reference sequence). The junction had 10 bases not matched to a gene; V was cut back by 6 bases and J by 3 bases. The CDR3 covers 15 residues. DNA of the CDR3: TGTGCCAGCAGAGGGGGCGGCCAGGGGAAAGAGACCCAGTACTTC. Protein: CASRGGGQGKETQYF.

The chain links TRBV27 to TRBJ2-7; D gene unclear. Germline CDR1 is MNHEY and CDR2 is SMNVEV (reference sequence). The CDR3 contains 11 residues. The V and J ends lost 3 bases and 3 bases respectively, with 3 bases between them. The CDR3 spells CASSFYYEQYF. The CDR3 DNA is TGTGCCAGCAGTTTTTACTACGAGCAGTACTTC.

The chain recombines TRBV19 with TRBJ2-7, with D possibly being TRBD1 (6 bases). CDR1 and CDR2 from the germline V gene are LNHDA and SQIVND (reference sequence). The CDR3 is 13 amino acids. Trimming shortened V by 6 bases and J by 7 bases, and 16 bases separated the two germline ends. CDR3 sequence (DNA): TGTGCCAGTAGCCACGATGGGGGCCGAGAGCAGTACTTC. This codes for CASSHDGGREQYF.

The chain combines TRBV10-1 with TRBJ1-2, with D unresolved. The CDR3 is 13 amino acids. Germline-derived CDR1 and CDR2 are WNHNN and SYGVQD (reference sequence). Trimming took 4 bases from V and 5 from J, leaving 11 bases between them. The CDR3 region has the DNA TGCGCCAGCAGTGCGTGGCCATCTTATGGCTACACCTTC. This gives the protein CASSAWPSYGYTF.

CDR3 loop: CAWSPGLKETQYF. The DNA for the CDR3 is TGTGCCTGGAGTCCCGGACTGAAAGAGACCCAGTACTTC. V gene TRBV30 combines with J gene TRBJ2-5; perhaps TRBD2 as D (5 bases). The V end lost 2 bases, the J end lost 3 bases, and 10 bases lay between the germline ends. The CDR3 length is 13 residues. Germline lookup yields CDR1 GTSNPN and CDR2 SVGIG (reference sequence).

This clone was seen a handful of times. J is TRBJ1-1 and V is TRBV2; perhaps TRBD1 as D (6 bases). V dropped 6 bases and J dropped 7 bases, with 12 bases sitting between them. The CDR3 extends over 12 amino acids. Germline assignment: CDR1 SNHLY and CDR2 FYNNEI. The CDR3 DNA sequence: TGTGCCAGCAGCAAGACAGGAGGTGAAGCTTTCTTT. This sequence encodes CASSKTGGEAFF.